Listed here are 29 T cell receptor beta chains from one sample, sequenced in a study of low-dose radiotherapy and immunotherapy resistance in tumors. TRAV- and TRBV-specific primers, spanning alpha and beta chains, primed first-strand cDNA. A roughly 20-cycle PCR with a constant-region primer and V-primer adapter amplified TCRs. Using its own MiXCR run on the reads, TCRdb lists one record per CDR3 protein. The sample contains about 39,000 distinct CDR3 sequences, roughly 30% of which appear only once. Sample time point: before trial treatment. The source was PBMCs, collected before treatment. These receptors came from a male donor with gallbladder cancer.

This clonotype was seen only a few times. V and J are TRBV7-2 and TRBJ2-5, with 14 bases identical to TRBD2. Germline values: CDR1 SGHTA, CDR2 FQGNSA. With 5 bases clipped from V and 5 bases from J, the junction kept 7 bases outside the gene matches. There are 16 residues in the CDR3. The CDR3 sequence: CASSGTSGSGRETQYF. The CDR3 DNA is TGTGCCAGCAGCGGGACTAGCGGGAGCGGTCGGGAGACCCAGTACTTC.

Ten or more counts support this clonotype. An end of the junction does not agree with germline; a read error may underlie this. This rearrangement joins TRBV5-1 to TRBJ2-2; no definite D call. This CDR3 has 15 amino acids. Germline values: CDR1 SGHRS, CDR2 YFSETQ. In DNA form, the CDR3 reads TGTGCCAGCAGCTTGGGAAACCCGCACACCGGGGAGCTGTTTTTT. It encodes CASSLGNPHTGELFF.

This clonotype appeared many times. The V and J genes are TRBV5-4 and TRBJ2-1; D might be TRBD2 (5 bases). V dropped 4 bases and J dropped 7 bases, with 9 bases sitting between them. Germline V lookup: CDR1 SGHNT, CDR2 YYREEE (reference sequence). This CDR3 contains 12 residues. CDR3 sequence reads: CASSPGKNEQFF. In DNA form, the CDR3 reads TGTGCCAGCAGCCCGGGGAAGAATGAGCAGTTCTTC.

In this sample, this clonotype turned up many times. The rearrangement joins TRBV20-1 to TRBJ2-1; TRBD2 aligns across 8 bases. This CDR3 contains 16 residues. Losses at the gene ends were 0 bases for V and 7 bases for J; bases not matched to a gene: 11. Germline V gene lookup returns CDR1 DFQATT and CDR2 SNEGSKA (reference sequence). The CDR3 reads CSARDQRGGNWNEQFF. The CDR3 nucleotides are TGCAGTGCTAGAGATCAACGGGGGGGAAACTGGAATGAGCAGTTCTTC.

This clonotype was found many times. The V call is TRBV7-3, the J call TRBJ2-5; TRBD2 agrees at 9 bases. From germline, CDR1 is SGHTA and CDR2 FQGTGA. The CDR3 contains 14 residues. Unmatched junction bases numbered 1, after V lost 0 bases and J lost 5 bases. CDR3 nucleotide sequence: TGTGCCAGCAGCTTAACGGCGGGAGGGGAGACCCAGTACTTC. Protein: CASSLTAGGETQYF.

This clonotype was recorded only once. The rearrangement links TRBV19 to TRBJ2-2, with D perhaps matching TRBD1 (5 bases). Trimming left V 4 bases short and J 7 bases short, with 16 bases between. Germline CDR1 and CDR2: LNHDA and SQIVND (reference sequence). The length of the CDR3 is 15 residues. Here the CDR3 reads CASSNLQGGGGELFF. The CDR3 coding sequence is TGTGCCAGTAGTAATCTGCAGGGCGGCGGCGGGGAGCTGTTTTTT.

The V gene is TRBV9, the J gene TRBJ2-2; D gene unclear. Germline assignment: CDR1 SGDLS and CDR2 YYNGEE. The CDR3 loop spans 14 amino acids. Trimming shortened V by 0 bases and J by 6 bases, and 9 bases separated the two germline ends. The CDR3 DNA sequence: TGTGCCAGCAGCGTAGCTACGACATCCGGGGAGCTGTTTTTT. This encodes CASSVATTSGELFF. The full variable domain, with the rest looked up from reference TRBV9 and TRBJ2-2, is DSGVTQTPKHLITATGQRVTLRCSPRSGDLSVYWYQQSLDQGLQFLIQYYNGEERAKGNILERFSAQQFPDLHSELNLSSLELGDSALYFCASSVATTSGELFFGEGSRLTVL.

This clonotype was recorded many times. This chain links TRBV29-1 with TRBJ1-4; the D gene is possibly TRBD1 (6 bases). CDR3 length: 13 residues. The V end was cut by 7 bases, the J end by 3 bases, with 12 bases between. Per germline, CDR1 SQVTM and CDR2 ANQGSEA. This chain's CDR3 is CSARGQPNEKLFF. The CDR3 DNA is TGCAGCGCCCGGGGACAACCTAATGAAAAACTGTTTTTT. Supplemented by reference TRBV29-1 and TRBJ1-4, the full variable domain reads SAVISQKPSRDICQRGTSLTIQCQVDSQVTMMFWYRQQPGQSLTLIATANQGSEATYESGFVIDKFPISRPNLTFSTLTVSNMSPEDSSIYLCSARGQPNEKLFFGSGTQLSVL.

The gene calls are TRBV10-3 and TRBJ2-1, with 10 bases matching TRBD2. In germline, CDR1 is ENHRY, CDR2 SYGVKD. The length of the CDR3 is 13 residues. V lost 5 bases, J lost 7 bases, and 2 bases stayed unmatched. The CDR3 coding sequence is TGTGCCATCAGTAGCGGGAGGGGGAATGAGCAGTTCTTC. This translates into CAISSGRGNEQFF.

This clonotype was observed many times. The V and J genes are TRBV29-1 and TRBJ2-6; the match to TRBD2 covers 12 bases. CDR3 size: 18 residues. Unmatched junction bases numbered 5, after V lost 2 bases and J lost 0 bases. CDR1 and CDR2 from the germline V gene are SQVTM and ANQGSEA. This chain's CDR3 is CSVEPGLAGTSGANVLTF. CDR3 DNA: TGCAGCGTTGAACCCGGACTAGCGGGAACCTCTGGGGCCAACGTCCTGACTTTC.

The chain links TRBV11-2 to TRBJ2-2, with D possibly matching TRBD1 (5 bases). This CDR3 is built from 15 residues. CDR1 is SGHAT and CDR2 is FQNNGV in the germline V gene. Trimming took 5 bases from V and 4 from J, leaving 14 bases between them. CDR3 protein: CASSPGGATTGELFF. CDR3 sequence (DNA): TGTGCCAGCAGCCCGGGTGGGGCGACCACCGGGGAGCTGTTTTTT.

This clonotype was seen at least ten times. The chain links TRBV30 to TRBJ2-7; no firm D call. This CDR3 spans 13 amino acids. The V gene's germline CDR1 is GTSNPN and CDR2 SVGIG (reference sequence). V was clipped by 3 bases and J by 4 bases, with 13 bases between them. CDR3 sequence (DNA): TGTGCCTGGAGAGGACGGCCCTTATACGAGCAGTACTTC. Translated, it gives CAWRGRPLYEQYF.

This clonotype appeared a few times. V and J are TRBV4-2 and TRBJ2-7; 13 bases agree with TRBD2. The germline gives CDR1 LGHNA, CDR2 YNFKEQ. Trimming cost V 0 bases and J 6 bases; bases outside gene matches: 2. The CDR3 has 15 residues. This chain's CDR3 is CASSQETSGGIEQYF. CDR3 sequence (DNA): TGTGCCAGCAGCCAAGAGACTAGCGGGGGGATCGAGCAGTACTTC.

This clonotype was seen ten or more times. At one of its ends the junction is not consistent with the germline gene, which may arise from a read error. The chain carries TRBV7-2 and TRBJ1-1; no reliable D call. The CDR3 sequence is 15 residues long. Germline lookup yields CDR1 SGHTA and CDR2 FQGNSA. The chain's CDR3 is CASSLAPGGNTEAFF. The CDR3 bases are TGTGCCAGCAGCCTAGCCCCGGGTGGGAACACTGAAGCTTTCTTT.

On this clonotype: Since a far larger clone is one base different, this is likely a read error. This chain joins TRBV7-8 and TRBJ1-6; 9 bases agree with TRBD1. This CDR3 is built from 15 residues. Germline CDR1 reads SGHVS; CDR2 reads FQNEAQ. DNA for the CDR3: TGTGCCGGCAGCTTCGGACAGGGGTCAGGATCACCCCTCCACTTT. Protein: CAGSFGQGSGSPLHF.

This clonotype was detected ten times or more. The CDR3 region is CATGLGRGSNEQYF. The DNA for the CDR3 is TGTGCCACCGGGTTGGGCAGGGGGTCTAACGAGCAGTACTTC. The genes are TRBV10-3 and TRBJ2-7; 7 bases fit TRBD1. The ends lost 10 bases at V and 5 bases at J; junction bases unmatched: 14. The CDR3 has 14 residues. From germline, CDR1 is ENHRY and CDR2 SYGVKD.

This clonotype showed up many times. The chain couples TRBV5-5 to TRBJ2-1, with TRBD2 matching over 15 bases. This CDR3 has 18 amino acids. V lost 3 bases, J lost 3 bases, and 7 bases stayed unmatched. The germline V gene encodes CDR1 SGHKS and CDR2 YYEKEE (reference sequence). The CDR3 is CASSSGLAGGLNYNEQFF. CDR3 coding DNA: TGTGCCAGCAGCTCGGGACTAGCGGGAGGCCTAAACTACAATGAGCAGTTCTTC.

A word on this clonotype: A far larger clone is one nucleotide away, so this likely arose from a read error. V is TRBV26 and J is TRBJ1-1. TRBV26 counts as a pseudogene. CDR3 length: 12 residues. The CDR3 here is CASSLTASEAIF. The CDR3 DNA reads TGTGCCAGCAGTTTAACAGCAAGTGAAGCTATCTTT.

This clonotype was detected many times. The rearrangement links TRBV7-6 to TRBJ2-5; unclear D gene. Germline-derived CDR1 and CDR2 are SGHVS and FNYEAQ. The ends were cut back, 8 bases at V and 5 bases at J, with 15 bases in the middle. The CDR3 spans 13 residues. The CDR3 nucleotides read TGTGCCAGCGGGCCGATGCTCGCGGAGACCCAGTACTTC. This gives the protein CASGPMLAETQYF.

The sample holds a few counts of this clonotype. V gene TRBV7-2 combines with J gene TRBJ1-1; D not resolved. This CDR3 spans 14 amino acids. V was clipped by 5 bases and J by 1 base, with 11 bases between them. CDR1 and CDR2 (germline): SGHTA, FQGNSA. CDR3 bases: TGTGCCAGCAGCCGACCTGATTGGAACACTGAAGCTTTCTTT. It yields the protein CASSRPDWNTEAFF.

In this sample, this clonotype turned up many times. V is TRBV3-1 and J is TRBJ2-2; the D gene is possibly TRBD2 (5 bases). Germline V gene sequence: CDR1 LGHDT, CDR2 YNNKEL (reference sequence). Trimming removed 4 bases at V and 5 bases at J, with 5 bases between. This CDR3 is 12 amino acids long. CDR3 amino acids: CASSRRTGELFF. DNA for the CDR3: TGTGCCAGCAGCCGGAGGACCGGGGAGCTGTTTTTT.

This clonotype is categorized as medium-sized. The chain's CDR3 is CASSEYGEVLFF. The CDR3 DNA reads TGTGCCAGCAGTGAATATGGGGAGGTCCTGTTCTTC. This chain uses TRBV6-8 with TRBJ2-1, with D perhaps TRBD2 (6 bases). Germline V gene lookup returns CDR1 MNHGY and CDR2 SAAAGT. The germline V and J ends were trimmed by 5 bases and 15 bases, with 17 bases remaining between them. This CDR3 comprises 12 residues.

This clonotype was found many times. The CDR3 sequence is CASSGSGQGAVGYTF. The CDR3 DNA reads TGTGCCAGCAGCGGCTCGGGACAGGGGGCGGTTGGCTACACCTTC. The genes are TRBV5-4 and TRBJ1-2; 12 bases line up with TRBD1. The CDR3 totals 15 residues. Germline loops: CDR1 SGHNT, CDR2 YYREEE (reference sequence). V lost 4 bases and J lost 7; bases outside the gene matches: 8.

The chain couples TRBV5-6 to TRBJ2-1; D may match TRBD1 or TRBD2 (5 bases each). From germline, CDR1 is SGHDT and CDR2 YYEEEE. Trimming stripped 5 bases from V and 4 bases from J, with 16 bases between. The CDR3 is 15 amino acids. The CDR3: CASRLAGTLYNEQFF. CDR3 DNA sequence: TGTGCCAGCAGGCTAGCCGGGACCCTTTACAATGAGCAGTTCTTC.

This clonotype appeared many times. CDR3 region: CASSRQGTTEAFF. The DNA of the CDR3 is TGTGCCAGCAGTCGACAGGGGACCACTGAAGCTTTCTTT. The V and J genes are TRBV12-3 or TRBV12-4 and TRBJ1-1, with 8 bases that match TRBD1. V lost 5 bases, J lost 4 bases, and 3 bases stayed unmatched. The CDR3 totals 13 residues.

This chain uses TRBV7-9 with TRBJ1-4; perhaps TRBD1 as D (5 bases). CDR3 size: 15 residues. The germline V gene has CDR1 SEHNR and CDR2 FQNEAQ (reference sequence). V was cut by 5 bases and J by 7 bases, with 17 bases left in between. The CDR3 here is CASSPPGRISEKLFF. CDR3 DNA: TGTGCCAGCAGCCCCCCGGGACGAATTAGTGAAAAACTGTTTTTT.

A single count supports this clonotype. A read error is the likely source, as a far larger clone sits one nucleotide away. The chain carries TRBV7-9 and TRBJ2-3; 11 positions match TRBD2. V was pared by 5 bases and J by 0 bases, with 16 bases of the junction left unmatched. Germline CDR1 reads SEHNR; CDR2 reads FQNEAQ (reference sequence). The CDR3 totals 20 residues. DNA of the CDR3: TGTGCCAGCAGCCCTACGTCCGGGACTAGCGGACCGCCTAGCACAGATACGCAGTATTTT. Its protein product is CASSPTSGTSGPPSTDTQYF.

The V call is TRBV7-2, the J call TRBJ2-2, with D possibly being TRBD2 (6 bases). The CDR3 is 15 amino acids. CDR1 is SGHTA and CDR2 is FQGNSA in the germline V gene. Trimming removed 1 base from V and 6 bases from J, with 12 bases in between. Written as DNA, the CDR3 is TGTGCCAGCAGCTTAGTTGCGGGGTTCGCCGGGGAGCTGTTTTTT. Translating it yields CASSLVAGFAGELFF. The variable domain in full, completed from reference TRBV7-2 and TRBJ2-2, reads GAGVSQSPSNKVTEKGKDVELRCDPISGHTALYWYRQSLGQGLEFLIYFQGNSAPDKSGLPSDRFSAERTGGSVSTLTIQRTQQEDSAVYLCASSLVAGFAGELFFGEGSRLTVL.

Concerning this clonotype: Only one base separates this from a far larger clonotype, so it likely reflects a read error. This chain links TRBV28 with TRBJ2-1, with D perhaps being TRBD1 or TRBD2 (6 bases each). Trimming pared 4 bases from V and 0 bases from J, leaving 13 bases between. Germline lookup yields CDR1 MDHEN and CDR2 SYDVKM. CDR3 length: 16 amino acids. As DNA, the CDR3 is TGTGCCAGCAGTTGGATCGGGGGCTACTCCTACAATGAGCAGTTCTTC. This encodes CASSWIGGYSYNEQFF.